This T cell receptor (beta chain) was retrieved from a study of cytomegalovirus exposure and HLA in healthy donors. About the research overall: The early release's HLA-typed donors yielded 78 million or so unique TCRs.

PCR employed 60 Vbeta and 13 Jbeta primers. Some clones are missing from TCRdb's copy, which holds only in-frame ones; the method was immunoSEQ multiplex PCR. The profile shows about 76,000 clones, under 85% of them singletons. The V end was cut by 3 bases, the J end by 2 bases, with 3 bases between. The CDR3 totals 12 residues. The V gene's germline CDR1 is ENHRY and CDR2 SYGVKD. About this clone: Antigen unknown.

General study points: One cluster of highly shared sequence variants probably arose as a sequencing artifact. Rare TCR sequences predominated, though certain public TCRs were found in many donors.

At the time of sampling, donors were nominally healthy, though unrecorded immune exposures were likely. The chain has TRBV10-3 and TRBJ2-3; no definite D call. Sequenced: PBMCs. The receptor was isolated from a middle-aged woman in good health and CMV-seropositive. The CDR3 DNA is TGTGCCATCAGTGATTACACAGATACGCAGTATTTT. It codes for CAISDYTDTQYF.